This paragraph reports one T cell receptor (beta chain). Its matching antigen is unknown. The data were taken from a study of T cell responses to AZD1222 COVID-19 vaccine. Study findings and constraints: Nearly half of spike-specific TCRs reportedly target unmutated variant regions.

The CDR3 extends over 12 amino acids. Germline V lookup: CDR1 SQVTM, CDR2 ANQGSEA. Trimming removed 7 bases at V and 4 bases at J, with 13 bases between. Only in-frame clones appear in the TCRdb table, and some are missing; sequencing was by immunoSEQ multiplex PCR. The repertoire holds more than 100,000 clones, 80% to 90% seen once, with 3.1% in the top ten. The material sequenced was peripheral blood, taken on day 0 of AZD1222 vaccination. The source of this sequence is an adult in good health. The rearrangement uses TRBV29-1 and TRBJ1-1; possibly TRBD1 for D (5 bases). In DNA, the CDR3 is TGCAGCGCACGGGGGTTCGGCACTGAAGCTTTCTTT. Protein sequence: CSARGFGTEAFF. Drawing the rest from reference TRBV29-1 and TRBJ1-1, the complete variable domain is SAVISQKPSRDICQRGTSLTIQCQVDSQVTMMFWYRQQPGQSLTLIATANQGSEATYESGFVIDKFPISRPNLTFSTLTVSNMSPEDSSIYLCSARGFGTEAFFGQGTRLTVV.